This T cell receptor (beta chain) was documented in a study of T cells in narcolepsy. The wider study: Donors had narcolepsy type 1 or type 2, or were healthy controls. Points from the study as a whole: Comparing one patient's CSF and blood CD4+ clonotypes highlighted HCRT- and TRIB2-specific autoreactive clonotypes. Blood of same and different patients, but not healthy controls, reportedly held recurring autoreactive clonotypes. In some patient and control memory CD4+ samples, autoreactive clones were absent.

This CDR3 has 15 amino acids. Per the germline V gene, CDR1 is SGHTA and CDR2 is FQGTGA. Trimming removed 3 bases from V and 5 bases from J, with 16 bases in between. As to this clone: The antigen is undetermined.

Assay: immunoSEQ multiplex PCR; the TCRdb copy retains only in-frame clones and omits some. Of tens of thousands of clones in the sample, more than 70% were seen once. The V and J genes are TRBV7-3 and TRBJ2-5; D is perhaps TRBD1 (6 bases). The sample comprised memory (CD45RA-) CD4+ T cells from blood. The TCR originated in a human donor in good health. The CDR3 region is CASSLGTNNLETQYF. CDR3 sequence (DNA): TGTGCCAGCAGCTTGGGGACAAATAATCTGGAGACCCAGTACTTC. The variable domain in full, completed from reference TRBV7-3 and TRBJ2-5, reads GAGVSQTPSNKVTEKGKYVELRCDPISGHTALYWYRQSLGQGPEFLIYFQGTGAADDSGLPNDRFFAVRPEGSVSTLKIQRTERGDSAVYLCASSLGTNNLETQYFGPGTRLLVL.